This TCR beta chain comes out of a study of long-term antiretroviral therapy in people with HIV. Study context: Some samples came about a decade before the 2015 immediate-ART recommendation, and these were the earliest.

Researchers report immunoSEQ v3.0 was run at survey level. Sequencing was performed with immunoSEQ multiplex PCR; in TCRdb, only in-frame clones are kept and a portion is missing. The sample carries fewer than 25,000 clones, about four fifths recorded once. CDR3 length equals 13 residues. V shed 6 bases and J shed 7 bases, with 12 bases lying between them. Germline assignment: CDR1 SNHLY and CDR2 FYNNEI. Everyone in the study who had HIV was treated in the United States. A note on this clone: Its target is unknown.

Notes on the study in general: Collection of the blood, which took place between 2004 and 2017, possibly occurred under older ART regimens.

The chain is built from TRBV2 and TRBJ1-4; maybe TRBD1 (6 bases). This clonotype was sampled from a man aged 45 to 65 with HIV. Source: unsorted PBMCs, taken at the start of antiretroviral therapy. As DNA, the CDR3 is TGTGCCAGCAGAATGGGGGGCCCTGAAAAACTGTTTTTT. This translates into CASRMGGPEKLFF.